In this sample, the clone carrying this T cell receptor (beta chain) turned up once. Its antigen is still unknown. This entry belongs to a study of T cell repertoires in cytomegalovirus infection. Looking at the study overall: Public TCR beta signatures indicated both CMV infection and matching HLA type. Notes on the study in general: Ex vivo responses were dominated by HLA-C-restricted CMV-specific TCR beta clonotypes. CMV carriers with the relevant HLA were identified by cumulative public TCR beta family frequency.

The V gene's germline CDR1 is SGHVS and CDR2 FNYEAQ. CDR3 length: 18 residues. Trimming cost V 5 bases and J 0 bases, with 19 bases left between them. TCRdb reanalysed the reads using MiXCR and keeps one entry per CDR3 protein. The sample has 150,000 to 200,000 distinct CDR3 sequences; 15% to 20% are singletons. The specimen was CD8+ T cells from PBMCs. The TCR sequence derives from a human donor in good health (CMV status not recorded). Some clones in this sample may be carry-over from other donors' samples. The chain recombines TRBV7-6 with TRBJ2-2; the D is unclear. The CDR3 region has the DNA TGTGCCAGCAGCCCGTCTGGCGACTGGCTTTCGAACACCGGGGAGCTGTTTTTT. The encoded protein is CASSPSGDWLSNTGELFF.